The 29 T cell receptor beta chains below come from one sample, sequenced in a study of metastatic and nonmetastatic thyroid tumors. No treatment had been given to any patient before thyroid surgery. MiXCR was used by TCRdb to re-call the PCR reads. The sample shows around 53,000 clones, approximately 20% of them seen only once. The sequenced material came from blood. The receptors here all came from a female donor with papillary thyroid cancer or a benign thyroid nodule (not recorded which). Some clones in this sample may be carry-over from other donors' samples.

There are many counts of this clone. CDR3 amino acids: CSARDVTADTQYF. The CDR3 nucleotides read TGCAGTGCTAGAGATGTCACAGCAGATACGCAGTATTTT. The chain links TRBV20-1 to TRBJ2-3; D ambiguous. The germline V gene encodes CDR1 DFQATT and CDR2 SNEGSKA (reference sequence). The CDR3 spans 13 residues. The V gene lost 0 bases and the J gene lost 4 bases, with 8 bases spanning the gap.

Note on this clone: A much more abundant neighbour one base away suggests this may be a read error. The chain is built from TRBV4-1 and TRBJ2-7, with 10 bases identical to TRBD1. Per germline, CDR1 MGHRA and CDR2 YSYEKL. This CDR3 comprises 15 residues. The V segment lost 3 bases and the J segment 3 bases; nucleotides outside the gene matches: 5. The CDR3 region has the DNA TGCGCCAGCAGCCAGAGTGGGACAGGGGTCTACGAGCAGTACTTC. It yields the protein CASSQSGTGVYEQYF.

This clone occurred a few times. Just one base apart from a much larger clone, this may be a read error. Other DNA sequences from this sample encode an identical CDR3 as well. The chain links TRBV10-3 to TRBJ2-2; 9 bases line up with TRBD2. This CDR3 contains 17 residues. The germline gives CDR1 ENHRY, CDR2 SYGVKD. J lost 6 bases, V lost 4 bases, and 12 bases had no gene match. The CDR3 loop is CAISAAGGMGRPGELFF. The CDR3 coding sequence is TGTGCCATCAGTGCAGCGGGAGGAATGGGCAGGCCCGGGGAGCTGTTTTTT.

This clone has a count of ten or more. The CDR3 sequence is CASSLALFGTEAFF. CDR3 DNA sequence: TGCGCCAGCAGCTTGGCCCTTTTCGGCACTGAAGCTTTCTTT. This chain connects TRBV5-1 to TRBJ1-1, with D hard to call. CDR1 is SGHRS, CDR2 YFSETQ, per germline. The CDR3 totals 14 residues. V shed 0 bases and J shed 4 bases, with 10 bases lying between them.

A note on this clone: A much bigger clone sits one base away, suggesting this may be a read error. Other DNA sequences in the sample encode the same CDR3. This chain connects TRBV9 to TRBJ1-3; D gene unclear. Germline-derived CDR1 and CDR2 are SGDLS and YYNGEE. This CDR3 comprises 13 residues. V gave up 4 bases and J gave up 4 bases, with 9 bases separating them. The CDR3 protein is CASSSPPGNTIYF. CDR3 coding DNA: TGTGCCAGCAGCTCCCCACCCGGAAACACCATATATTTT.

This clone showed up many times. The gene calls are TRBV24-1 and TRBJ1-5; D is unresolved. The V gene's germline CDR1 is KGHDR and CDR2 SFDVKD. This CDR3 region has 12 residues. Trimming stripped 4 bases from V and 2 bases from J, with 2 bases between. The CDR3 reads CATSEGNQPQHF. The CDR3 bases are TGTGCCACCAGTGAGGGCAATCAGCCCCAGCATTTT.

By frequency in the sample, this clone is medium-sized. The chain links TRBV28 to TRBJ1-3; D not certain. Germline CDR1 and CDR2: MDHEN and SYDVKM. V lost 2 bases to trimming and J lost 2 bases, with 4 bases between them. The CDR3 is 13 amino acids. CDR3 sequence (DNA): TGTGCCAGCAGTTTAATCGCTGGAAACACCATATATTTT. Amino acid sequence: CASSLIAGNTIYF. Full variable domain (rest looked up from reference TRBV28 and TRBJ1-3): DVKVTQSSRYLVKRTGEKVFLECVQDMDHENMFWYRQDPGLGLRLIYFSYDVKMKEKGDIPEGYSVSREKKERFSLILESASTNQTSMYLCASSLIAGNTIYFGEGSWLTVV.

Turning to this clone: The junction departs from germline at one end; a sequencing error may be responsible. The chain combines TRBV11-2 with TRBJ1-1, with no clear D. There are 14 residues in the CDR3. Germline values: CDR1 SGHAT, CDR2 FQNNGV. The CDR3 sequence: CASRPGGLNTAAFF. The CDR3 coding sequence is TGTGCAAGCAGACCCGGTGGGCTCAACACTGCAGCTTTCTTT.

This clone has ten or more counts. One base away lies a much larger clone, so this may be a sequencing read error. The chain has TRBV20-1 and TRBJ1-2; D is undetermined. This CDR3 is built from 13 residues. Deletions cut 8 bases from V and 3 bases from J, with 16 bases between. Germline lookup yields CDR1 DFQATT and CDR2 SNEGSKA (reference sequence). In DNA, the CDR3 is TGCAGTACGCCTAATTCAGGAGACTATGGCTACACCTTC. The encoded protein is CSTPNSGDYGYTF.

With regard to this clone: Compared with germline, one end of the junction differs, possibly owing to a read error. V gene TRBV2 combines with J gene TRBJ1-4; 7 bases are shared with TRBD1. Germline CDR1 and CDR2: SNHLY and FYNNEI. This CDR3 comprises 15 residues. The CDR3 loop reads CASRQQGTTNEKLFF. The CDR3 DNA is TGTGCTAGCAGGCAACAGGGGACAACTAATGAAAAACTGTTTTTT. Using reference TRBV2 and TRBJ1-4 for the parts outside the CDR3, the full variable domain is EPEVTQTPSHQVTQMGQEVILRCVPISNHLYFYWYRQILGQKVEFLVSFYNNEISEKSEIFDDQFSVERPDGSNFTLKIRSTKLEDSAMYFCASRQQGTTNEKLFFGSGTQLSVL.

In its sample, this clone was seen many times. The chain uses TRBV2 and TRBJ2-7, with 12 bases fitting TRBD2. Germline V gene sequence: CDR1 SNHLY, CDR2 FYNNEI. The CDR3 spans 15 residues. Trimming at V came to 3 bases and at J to 4 bases, leaving 4 bases not matched to a gene. CDR3 bases: TGTGCCAGCAGTGAGACTAGCGGGAGTCGATACGAGCAGTACTTC. Translating gives CASSETSGSRYEQYF.

This clone was seen more than once but under ten times. The sample contains more than one DNA sequence encoding this CDR3. The chain recombines TRBV6-1 with TRBJ2-7; TRBD2 aligns across 14 bases. J was trimmed by 2 bases and V by 3 bases; bases with no gene match: 0. Germline-derived CDR1 and CDR2 are MNHNS and SASEGT. The CDR3 consists of 15 residues. The CDR3 loop is CASSEGLAGAYEQYF. The CDR3 DNA reads as TGTGCCAGCAGTGAGGGACTAGCGGGAGCCTACGAGCAGTACTTC.

This clone occurred many times. V is TRBV28 and J is TRBJ1-4; a possible D gene is TRBD1 (6 bases). Trimming pared 2 bases from V and 12 bases from J, leaving 7 bases between. CDR3 size: 11 residues. Germline V CDR1 and CDR2: MDHEN, SYDVKM. DNA of the CDR3: TGTGCCAGCAGTTTAAGGACAGAACTGTTTTTT. Amino acids: CASSLRTELFF.

This clone was found many times. The chain couples TRBV7-3 to TRBJ1-1; D perhaps matches TRBD1 (6 bases). The germline V and J ends were trimmed by 1 base and 3 bases, with 9 bases remaining between them. The germline gives CDR1 SGHTA, CDR2 FQGTGA. The CDR3 runs 14 residues. CDR3: CASSLMPGDTEAFF. As DNA, the CDR3 is TGTGCCAGCAGCTTAATGCCAGGGGACACTGAAGCTTTCTTT.

The J gene is TRBJ2-7, the V gene TRBV20-1, with TRBD2 matching 7 bases. Germline-derived CDR1 and CDR2 are DFQATT and SNEGSKA (reference sequence). The CDR3 extends over 16 amino acids. Trimming took 4 bases from V and 7 from J; bases not matched to a gene: 19. CDR3: CSATADGLAGDREQYF. CDR3 nucleotide sequence: TGCAGTGCTACAGCCGATGGACTTGCGGGAGATCGGGAGCAGTACTTC.

This clone was counted at least ten times. V and J are TRBV28 and TRBJ1-1; a possible D gene is TRBD1 (5 bases). V was cut by 5 bases and J by 1 base, with 8 bases left in between. The CDR3 is 13 amino acids. CDR1 is MDHEN and CDR2 is SYDVKM in the germline V gene. CDR3 sequence (DNA): TGTGCCAGCAGTCCGACAGCGAACACTGAAGCTTTCTTT. Amino acid sequence: CASSPTANTEAFF. Supplemented by reference TRBV28 and TRBJ1-1, the full variable domain reads DVKVTQSSRYLVKRTGEKVFLECVQDMDHENMFWYRQDPGLGLRLIYFSYDVKMKEKGDIPEGYSVSREKKERFSLILESASTNQTSMYLCASSPTANTEAFFGQGTRLTVV.

This clone has ten or more counts. The genes are TRBV7-9 and TRBJ2-2; D is ambiguous. V dropped 2 bases and J dropped 5 bases, with 12 bases sitting between them. The CDR3 contains 15 residues. Germline CDR1 and CDR2: SEHNR and FQNEAQ (reference sequence). CDR3 region: CASSLIKFRTGELFF. DNA of the CDR3: TGTGCCAGCAGCTTAATCAAGTTCCGAACCGGGGAGCTGTTTTTT. The entire variable domain, with the rest obtained from reference TRBV7-9 and TRBJ2-2, is as follows: DTGVSQNPRHKITKRGQNVTFRCDPISEHNRLYWYRQTLGQGPEFLTYFQNEAQLEKSRLLSDRFSAERPKGSFSTLEIQRTEQGDSAMYLCASSLIKFRTGELFFGEGSRLTVL.

The table lists this clone with many counts. This chain uses TRBV5-1 with TRBJ1-1; TRBD1 might be the D (5 bases). In germline, CDR1 is SGHRS, CDR2 YFSETQ. The CDR3 is made up of 14 amino acids. The V and J ends lost 0 bases and 4 bases respectively, with 10 bases between them. The CDR3 spells CASSLAPGSTEAFF. DNA of the CDR3: TGCGCCAGCAGCTTGGCCCCAGGGAGCACTGAAGCTTTCTTT.

This chain uses TRBV20-1 with TRBJ1-2; TRBD1 matches 7 bases. The junction had 13 bases not matched to a gene; V was cut back by 8 bases and J by 4 bases. The CDR3 covers 14 residues. Germline V lookup: CDR1 DFQATT, CDR2 SNEGSKA (reference sequence). This CDR3 is CSSVPRDRAYGYTF. The CDR3 coding sequence is TGCAGTTCGGTCCCCCGGGACAGAGCCTATGGCTACACCTTC.

This clone was found many times. The V gene is TRBV18, the J gene TRBJ1-6; the match to TRBD1 covers 7 bases. Germline V gene lookup returns CDR1 KGHSH and CDR2 LQKENI. The CDR3 length is 15 residues. V lost 3 bases, J lost 9 bases, and 8 bases stayed unmatched. CDR3 residues: CASSPREDRSSPLHF. Written as DNA, the CDR3 is TGTGCCAGCTCACCGCGCGAGGACAGGTCTTCACCCCTCCACTTT.

The chain carries TRBV20-1 and TRBJ2-7; D is undetermined. Trimming left V 3 bases short and J 2 bases short, with 5 bases between. Germline-derived CDR1 and CDR2 are DFQATT and SNEGSKA (reference sequence). CDR3 length: 11 amino acids. The CDR3 sequence is CSASMTYEQYF. DNA for the CDR3: TGCAGTGCTAGCATGACCTACGAGCAGTACTTC.

The table lists this clone with many counts. This rearrangement joins TRBV6-1 to TRBJ1-2, with D possibly being TRBD1 (6 bases). The CDR3 length is 16 residues. The ends were cut back, 10 bases at V and 6 bases at J, with 27 bases in the middle. In germline, CDR1 is MNHNS, CDR2 SASEGT. CDR3 residues: CAIPRMTGPAPDGYTF. CDR3 in DNA: TGTGCCATCCCGCGGATGACAGGACCCGCTCCAGATGGCTACACCTTC.

Only a few counts were recorded for this clone. CDR3 DNA sequence: TGTGCCAGCAGTCGAGGACGGCCCTACGAGCAGTACTTC. It codes for CASSRGRPYEQYF. The genes are TRBV6-2 or TRBV6-3 and TRBJ2-7, with D hard to call. V was shortened by 5 bases and J by 2 bases, with 10 bases between the two germline ends. Germline lookup yields CDR1 MNHEY and CDR2 SVGEGT. This CDR3 spans 13 amino acids.

This clone has at least ten counts. J is TRBJ1-1 and V is TRBV19, with D maybe TRBD1 (5 bases). Trimming removed 6 bases at V and 1 base at J, with 9 bases between. In germline, CDR1 is LNHDA, CDR2 SQIVND (reference sequence). This CDR3 has 13 residues. The CDR3 region has the DNA TGTGCCAGTAGATCAGGGACGAACACTGAAGCTTTCTTT. The encoded protein is CASRSGTNTEAFF.

This clone was observed many times. J is TRBJ2-3 and V is TRBV5-4; no firm D call. Germline-derived CDR1 and CDR2 are SGHNT and YYREEE (reference sequence). The CDR3 totals 13 residues. Trimming stripped 0 bases from V and 7 bases from J, with 9 bases between. As DNA, the CDR3 is TGTGCCAGCAGCTTGGAGGCCAGTAATACGCAGTATTTT. Its protein product is CASSLEASNTQYF.

This clone showed up just a few times. Relative to the germline gene, one junction end is altered; a read error may explain this. The V call is TRBV28, the J call TRBJ1-5; D perhaps matches TRBD1 (6 bases). The germline CDR1 and CDR2 sequences are MDHEN and SYDVKM. The CDR3 runs 15 residues. DNA of the CDR3: TGTTCCAGCAGTTACGACCGGGACAACAATCAGCCCCAGCATTTT. The encoded protein is CSSSYDRDNNQPQHF.

This clone was seen repeatedly, ten times or more. The rearrangement joins TRBV12-3 or TRBV12-4 to TRBJ2-5, with D maybe TRBD2 (5 bases). The CDR3 is made up of 14 amino acids. Trimming took 3 bases from V and 0 from J, leaving 8 bases between them. The CDR3 spells CASSLSGNQETQYF. CDR3 nucleotides: TGTGCCAGCAGTTTGTCCGGGAACCAAGAGACCCAGTACTTC.

This clone came up many times. The chain couples TRBV29-1 to TRBJ2-4; D remains ambiguous. Between the trimmed V and J ends, which lost 6 bases and 4 bases, there was a span of 10 bases. The length of the CDR3 is 12 residues. CDR1 and CDR2 (germline): SQVTM, ANQGSEA. CDR3 sequence: CSVVDTKNIQYF. DNA for the CDR3: TGCAGCGTCGTCGACACTAAAAACATTCAGTACTTC. The variable domain in full, with the rest retrieved from reference TRBV29-1 and TRBJ2-4, is SAVISQKPSRDICQRGTSLTIQCQVDSQVTMMFWYRQQPGQSLTLIATANQGSEATYESGFVIDKFPISRPNLTFSTLTVSNMSPEDSSIYLCSVVDTKNIQYFGAGTRLSVL.

This clone was recorded many times. CDR3 nucleotides: TGTGCCAGCAGTGACTCCGGGACACAAGAGACCCAGTACTTC. It specifies CASSDSGTQETQYF. The V and J genes are TRBV6-1 and TRBJ2-5, with D possibly being TRBD1 (6 bases). The CDR3 spans 14 residues. Trimming removed 3 bases at V and 2 bases at J, with 10 bases between. Germline V gene sequence: CDR1 MNHNS, CDR2 SASEGT.